This T cell receptor beta chain was found in a study of blood T cell repertoires in COVID-19 (TCRdb year 2020). In terms of the full investigation: Collaborator samples came from the United States, Italy and Spain and covered acute and convalescent phases of COVID-19. Subjects who had been exposed to COVID-19, were actively infected with it, or had recovered from it provided the deeply sampled blood TCRbeta repertoires that made up the dataset. Sample metadata almost always included a de-identified subject ID, COVID-19 status, age in years and sex. Where HLA class I and class II types were available, the types were taken from metadata supplied by the sample provider, not from assay-based typing. The samples were drawn from two sources: the first 160 participants of the ongoing ImmuneRACE study, and approximately 1,300 subjects contributed by 6 global collaborators. The prospective study material was composed of cDNA or gDNA derived from T cells, B-cell-depleted T cells, or PBMCs. The repertoires were released in a freely available public database intended as a resource for research on the immune response to SARS-CoV-2. The research as a whole found: The quantity of clinical and demographic metadata differed by source and by participant and was supplied without curation.

As concerns this clone: The antigen it recognizes is unknown. Base qualities are not provided; no much larger clone lies one nucleotide away.

TCRbeta CDR3 regions were amplified from genomic DNA by means of the immunoSEQ Assay, a bias-controlled multiplex PCR. Regarding the original processing steps: The number of nucleated cells in each sample was estimated from the amplification of reference gene primers within the assay. To quantify the absolute abundance of each unique TCRbeta CDR3 rearrangement, sequence reads were collapsed and filtered. For each sample, productive Simpson clonality was calculated as the square root of Simpson's diversity index over productive rearrangements. TCRdb provides this immuneACCESS table in a form limited to in-frame rearrangements. Some clones are lacking; in checked studies, under half of them reflect an unresolved V gene, and why the rest are absent is not known. V, J and clone size derive from that table, while D and trimming were established from the DNA sequence. The sample has roughly 320,000 clones on record, 85% to 90% of them singletons. About 4% of the sample lies in the top ten.

The CDR3 covers 13 residues, taking in both the cysteine and the phenylalanine. Only CDR3 DNA is held: 39 bases, read in frame from base 1. Participants in the prospective study were aged roughly 18 to 100 years, lived in some 24 United States geographic areas, and enrolled through a virtual design. In the prospective study, cohorts were assigned on the basis of participant-reported clinical history obtained from a screening survey and a study questionnaire. Recovered participants in ImmuneRACE Cohort 3 were defined by two consecutive negative NP/OP PCR tests, clearance by a healthcare professional, or resolution of symptoms. In the prospective study, whole blood, serum and a nasopharyngeal or oropharyngeal swab were collected from each participant by mobile phlebotomists. Additional blood draws and questionnaires over an approximately 2-month period could optionally be provided by prospective study participants. Before DNA extraction, blood samples from the prospective study were shipped at room temperature or frozen.

The V and J segments used are TRBV21-1 and TRBJ1-2; the table's D gene call, TRBD1, was not cross checked with the DNA. TRBV21-1 is given as a pseudogene. The receptor's source is a man aged 30 to 45 who had recovered from COVID-19. The sequencing input was PBMCs or T cells enriched from blood (not recorded which). At the DNA level, the sequence is TGTGCCAGCAGCAACCCCGGACAGGTAAGGTACACCTTC. Its amino acids are CASSNPGQVRYTF.